This entry lists 5 T cell receptor beta chains sequenced from one sample in a study of cytomegalovirus exposure and HLA in healthy donors. Profiled with immunoSEQ multiplex PCR; TCRdb holds only in-frame clones, not every one. The sample holds about 56,000 clones, more than 80% seen once. Sequencing was carried out using PBMCs. Receptors were obtained from a man younger than 30 in good health and CMV-seronegative.

The CDR3 region is CASSLGTEYGYTF. The CDR3 DNA follows: TGTGCCAGCAGCCTCGGGACAGAATATGGCTACACCTTC. The chain couples TRBV11-2 to TRBJ1-2; 7 nucleotides match TRBD1. Germline loops: CDR1 SGHAT, CDR2 FQNNGV. The junction had 5 bases not matched to a gene; V was cut back by 5 bases and J by 5 bases. The CDR3 runs 13 residues.

The V and J genes are TRBV5-6 and TRBJ1-1; TRBD1 aligns across 9 bases. The CDR3 length is 14 residues. V dropped 4 bases and J dropped 5; count of bases not matched to a gene: 6. The V gene's germline CDR1 is SGHDT and CDR2 YYEEEE. The CDR3 coding sequence is TGTGCCAGCAGCCTCGGGACAGGGTGGACTGAAGCTTTCTTT. As protein: CASSLGTGWTEAFF.

The chain uses TRBV19 and TRBJ2-1; 13 bases match TRBD2. The CDR3 is made up of 19 amino acids. V shed 5 bases and J 4 bases; nucleotides not matched to a gene: 14. Germline CDR1 reads LNHDA; CDR2 reads SQIVND (reference sequence). CDR3: CASSHTSGRAAPGYNEQFF. The CDR3 DNA sequence: TGTGCCAGTAGTCACACTAGCGGGAGGGCCGCCCCTGGATACAATGAGCAGTTCTTC.

Written as DNA, the CDR3 is TGTGCCAGCAGTCCTATCTTTGAAAAACTGTTTTTT. Residues: CASSPIFEKLFF. The chain links TRBV28 to TRBJ1-4; no clear D gene. Germline loops: CDR1 MDHEN, CDR2 SYDVKM. The CDR3 consists of 12 residues. The V gene lost 5 bases and the J gene lost 7 bases, with 8 bases spanning the gap. Variable domain in full (rest from reference TRBV28 and TRBJ1-4): DVKVTQSSRYLVKRTGEKVFLECVQDMDHENMFWYRQDPGLGLRLIYFSYDVKMKEKGDIPEGYSVSREKKERFSLILESASTNQTSMYLCASSPIFEKLFFGSGTQLSVL.

The rearrangement joins TRBV6-6 to TRBJ1-1; D may be TRBD1 (6 bases). Germline V gives CDR1 MNHNY, CDR2 SVGAGI (reference sequence). V dropped 7 bases and J dropped 7 bases, with 16 bases sitting between them. CDR3 size: 13 residues. CDR3 DNA: TGTGCCAGCAATGCAGGGGCGGGAGTTGAAGCTTTCTTT. Encoded protein: CASNAGAGVEAFF.